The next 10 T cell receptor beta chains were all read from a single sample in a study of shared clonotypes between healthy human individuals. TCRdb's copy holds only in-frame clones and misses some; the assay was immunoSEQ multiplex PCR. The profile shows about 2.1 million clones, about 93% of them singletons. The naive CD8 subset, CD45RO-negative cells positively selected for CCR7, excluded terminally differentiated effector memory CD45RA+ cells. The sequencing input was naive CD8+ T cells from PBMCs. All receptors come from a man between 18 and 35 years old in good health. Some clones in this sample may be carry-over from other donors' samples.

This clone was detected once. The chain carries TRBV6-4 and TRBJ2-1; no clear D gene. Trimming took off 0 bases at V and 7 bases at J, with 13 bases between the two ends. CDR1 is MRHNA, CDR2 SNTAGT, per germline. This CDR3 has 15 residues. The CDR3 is CASSDSAAGGNEQFF. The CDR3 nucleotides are TGTGCCAGCAGTGACTCCGCGGCCGGTGGGAATGAGCAGTTCTTC.

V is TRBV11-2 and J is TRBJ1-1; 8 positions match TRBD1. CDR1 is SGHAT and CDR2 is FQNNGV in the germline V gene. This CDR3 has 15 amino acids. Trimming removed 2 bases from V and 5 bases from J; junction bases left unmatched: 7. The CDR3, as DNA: TGTGCCAGCAGCTTATACGACAGGGGAGGAACTGAAGCTTTCTTT. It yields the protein CASSLYDRGGTEAFF.

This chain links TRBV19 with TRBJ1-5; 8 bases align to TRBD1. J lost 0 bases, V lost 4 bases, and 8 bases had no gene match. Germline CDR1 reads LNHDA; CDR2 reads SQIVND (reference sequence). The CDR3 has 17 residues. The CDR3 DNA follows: TGTGCCAGTAGTACTCGACAGGGGTTCCGTAGCAATCAGCCCCAGCATTTT. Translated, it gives CASSTRQGFRSNQPQHF.

The CDR3 region is CASSSTGGYGNQPQHF. CDR3 DNA: TGTGCCAGCAGCTCGACAGGGGGCTACGGCAATCAGCCCCAGCATTTT. The chain combines TRBV7-9 with TRBJ1-5; 10 bases map to TRBD1. Germline V gene data show CDR1 as SEHNR and CDR2 as FQNEAQ (reference sequence). V gave up 4 bases and J gave up 2 bases; unmatched junction bases: 5. This CDR3 is built from 16 residues.

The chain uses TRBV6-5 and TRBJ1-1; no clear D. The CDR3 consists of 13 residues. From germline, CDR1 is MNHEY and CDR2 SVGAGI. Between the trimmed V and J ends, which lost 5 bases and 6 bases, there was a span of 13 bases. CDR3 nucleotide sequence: TGTGCCAGCAGTGTCGGTGGGCTATCTGAAGCTTTCTTT. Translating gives CASSVGGLSEAFF.

The CDR3 DNA sequence: TGTGCCAGCAGTTCGATCCGCAGGACAGACGCATATGGCTACACCTTC. It specifies CASSSIRRTDAYGYTF. The genes are TRBV28 and TRBJ1-2; tentative D call: TRBD1 (6 bases). This CDR3 has 16 residues. Germline CDR1 is MDHEN and CDR2 is SYDVKM. V was trimmed by 4 bases and J by 5 bases, leaving 20 bases between them.

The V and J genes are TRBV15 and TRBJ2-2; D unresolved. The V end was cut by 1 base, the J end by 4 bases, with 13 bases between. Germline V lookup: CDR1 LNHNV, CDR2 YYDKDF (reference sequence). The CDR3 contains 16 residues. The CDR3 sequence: CATSRVGPPGTGELFF. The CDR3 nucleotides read TGTGCCACCAGCAGAGTTGGCCCCCCCGGCACCGGGGAGCTGTTTTTT.

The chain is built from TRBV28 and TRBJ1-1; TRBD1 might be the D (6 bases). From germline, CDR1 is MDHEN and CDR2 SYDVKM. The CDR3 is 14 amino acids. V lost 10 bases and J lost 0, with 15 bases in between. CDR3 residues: CAISDRSMNTEAFF. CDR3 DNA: TGTGCCATTTCGGACAGATCCATGAACACTGAAGCTTTCTTT.

CDR3 coding DNA: TGTGCCAGCAGCAGTTCGACTGGGGCCAACGTCCTGACTTTC. This translates into CASSSSTGANVLTF. The rearrangement uses TRBV5-8 and TRBJ2-6; D not certain. CDR3 length equals 14 residues. Trimming shortened V by 4 bases and J by 2 bases, and 7 bases separated the two germline ends. The germline V gene encodes CDR1 SGHTS and CDR2 YDEGEE.

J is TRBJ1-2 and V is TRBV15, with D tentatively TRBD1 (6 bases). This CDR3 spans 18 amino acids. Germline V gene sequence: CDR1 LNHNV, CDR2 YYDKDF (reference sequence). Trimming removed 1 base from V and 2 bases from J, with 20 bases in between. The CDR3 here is CATSRASAGVIGNYGYTF. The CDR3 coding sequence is TGTGCCACCAGCAGAGCGTCAGCAGGGGTGATAGGGAACTATGGCTACACCTTC.